A single sample is the source of the 13 T cell receptor beta chains below, sequenced in a study of blood T cell repertoires in COVID-19. Measured with immunoSEQ multiplex PCR; TCRdb has only the in-frame clones, and not every one. The sample consists of fewer than 300,000 clones, 70% to 90% of them appearing once. What was sequenced was PBMCs or T cells enriched from blood (not recorded which). The source of these receptors is a young man who had recovered from COVID-19.

The V and J genes are TRBV13 and TRBJ1-4; 7 bases map to TRBD1. V shed 2 bases and J 4 bases; nucleotides not matched to a gene: 13. The CDR3 sequence is 18 residues long. Germline assignment: CDR1 PRHDT and CDR2 FYEKMQ (reference sequence). The CDR3, as DNA: TGTGCCAGCAGCTTATCACAGGGCCCAGGGGGAGATAATGAAAAACTGTTTTTT. Amino acid sequence: CASSLSQGPGGDNEKLFF. Looking up the rest from reference TRBV13 and TRBJ1-4 gives the full variable domain: AAGVIQSPRHLIKEKRETATLKCYPIPRHDTVYWYQQGPGQDPQFLISFYEKMQSDKGSIPDRFSAQQFSDYHSELNMSSLELGDSALYFCASSLSQGPGGDNEKLFFGSGTQLSVL.

The chain is built from TRBV18 and TRBJ1-5; D unresolved. The ends were cut back, 4 bases at V and 0 bases at J, with 4 bases in the middle. The CDR3 extends over 13 amino acids. Germline CDR1 reads KGHSH; CDR2 reads LQKENI. The CDR3 here is CASSLDSNQPQHF. In DNA form, the CDR3 reads TGTGCCAGCTCACTAGATAGCAATCAGCCCCAGCATTTT.

CDR3 in amino acids: CASRRDRCRYGYTF. The CDR3 region has the DNA TGTGCCAGCAGGCGGGACAGGTGCCGCTATGGCTACACCTTC. The chain joins TRBV5-7 to TRBJ1-2; 8 bases align to TRBD1. TRBV5-7 is an ORF, with its function uncertain. There are 14 residues in the CDR3. With V trimmed by 5 bases and J by 4 bases, 7 bases remained unmatched.

The V and J genes are TRBV2 and TRBJ1-1, with D unresolved. The length of the CDR3 is 12 residues. V was pared by 6 bases and J by 5 bases, with 10 bases between. The germline gives CDR1 SNHLY, CDR2 FYNNEI. The CDR3 sequence: CASSIGLTEAFF. The CDR3, as DNA: TGTGCCAGCAGCATAGGACTTACTGAAGCTTTCTTT.

J is TRBJ1-4 and V is TRBV6-5, with D possibly matching TRBD1 (5 bases). Germline V lookup: CDR1 MNHEY, CDR2 SVGAGI. V lost 6 bases and J 8 bases, leaving 10 bases between the germline ends. This CDR3 is 12 amino acids long. CDR3 amino acids: CASRGGVEKLFF. CDR3 in DNA: TGTGCCAGCAGGGGGGGAGTAGAAAAACTGTTTTTT.

The genes are TRBV30 and TRBJ2-7; D possibly corresponds to TRBD2 (7 bases). The germline gives CDR1 GTSNPN, CDR2 SVGIG (reference sequence). The CDR3 covers 12 residues. V lost 3 bases to trimming and J lost 2 bases, with 8 bases between them. The CDR3: CAWSGGPYEQYF. The CDR3 DNA sequence: TGTGCCTGGAGCGGGGGGCCCTACGAGCAGTACTTC.

This clone was seen at least ten times. This chain joins TRBV19 and TRBJ1-5, with 9 bases identical to TRBD1. CDR1 is LNHDA and CDR2 is SQIVND in the germline V gene (reference sequence). The CDR3 has 16 residues. Losses at the gene ends were 4 bases for V and 2 bases for J; bases not matched to a gene: 6. DNA for the CDR3: TGTGCCAGTAGTACCGGGACAGGGCGCCGCAATCAGCCCCAGCATTTT. The encoded protein is CASSTGTGRRNQPQHF. The variable domain in full, with the rest retrieved from reference TRBV19 and TRBJ1-5, is DGGITQSPKYLFRKEGQNVTLSCEQNLNHDAMYWYRQDPGQGLRLIYYSQIVNDFQKGDIAEGYSVSREKKESFPLTVTSAQKNPTAFYLCASSTGTGRRNQPQHFGDGTRLSIL.

The chain has TRBV5-1 and TRBJ2-5, with 10 bases fitting TRBD2. In germline, CDR1 is SGHRS, CDR2 YFSETQ. The CDR3 totals 15 residues. V gave up 1 base and J gave up 5 bases; unmatched junction bases: 5. CDR3 sequence (DNA): TGCGCCAGCAGCTTGCAGCAGCGGGAGGGTGAGACCCAGTACTTC. It translates to CASSLQQREGETQYF.

V is TRBV7-8 and J is TRBJ1-2, with 10 bases fitting TRBD1. Germline V gives CDR1 SGHVS, CDR2 FQNEAQ. V lost 5 bases and J lost 4; bases outside the gene matches: 7. CDR3 size: 15 residues. CDR3 protein: CASSGRDRGPYGYTF. The CDR3 nucleotides read TGTGCCAGCAGCGGGAGGGACAGGGGACCCTATGGCTACACCTTC.

This rearrangement joins TRBV4-2 to TRBJ1-1; D ambiguous. This CDR3 contains 12 residues. The germline V and J ends were trimmed by 4 bases and 3 bases, with 6 bases remaining between them. Per germline, CDR1 LGHNA and CDR2 YNFKEQ. The CDR3 nucleotides are TGTGCCAGCAGCCTCGGGGACACTGAAGCTTTCTTT. Protein sequence: CASSLGDTEAFF.

The J gene is TRBJ1-2, the V gene TRBV19, with 10 bases lining up with TRBD1. The V gene's germline CDR1 is LNHDA and CDR2 SQIVND (reference sequence). J gave up 3 bases and V 5 bases, and 3 bases lay outside the gene matches. The CDR3 sequence is 14 residues long. The DNA for the CDR3 is TGTGCCAGTAGTCTGACAGGGGGCCACTATGGCTACACCTTC. Translation gives CASSLTGGHYGYTF.

The CDR3 sequence: CASSLVAGSGTEAFF. CDR3 nucleotide sequence: TGCGCCAGCAGCTTGGTGGCGGGCTCGGGAACTGAAGCTTTCTTT. The chain uses TRBV5-1 and TRBJ1-1; no definite D call. The germline gives CDR1 SGHRS, CDR2 YFSETQ. V was cut by 0 bases and J by 5 bases, with 14 bases left in between. This CDR3 has 15 residues.

The chain joins TRBV10-3 to TRBJ2-1; 14 bases agree with TRBD2. Germline loops: CDR1 ENHRY, CDR2 SYGVKD. The V gene end was trimmed by 7 bases and the J gene end by 0 bases; junction bases not matched to a gene: 17. This CDR3 is 21 amino acids long. Here the CDR3 reads CAIKAQGVTSGGATSYNEQFF. The CDR3 DNA sequence: TGTGCCATCAAGGCGCAAGGTGTGACTAGCGGGGGGGCAACCTCCTACAATGAGCAGTTCTTC.